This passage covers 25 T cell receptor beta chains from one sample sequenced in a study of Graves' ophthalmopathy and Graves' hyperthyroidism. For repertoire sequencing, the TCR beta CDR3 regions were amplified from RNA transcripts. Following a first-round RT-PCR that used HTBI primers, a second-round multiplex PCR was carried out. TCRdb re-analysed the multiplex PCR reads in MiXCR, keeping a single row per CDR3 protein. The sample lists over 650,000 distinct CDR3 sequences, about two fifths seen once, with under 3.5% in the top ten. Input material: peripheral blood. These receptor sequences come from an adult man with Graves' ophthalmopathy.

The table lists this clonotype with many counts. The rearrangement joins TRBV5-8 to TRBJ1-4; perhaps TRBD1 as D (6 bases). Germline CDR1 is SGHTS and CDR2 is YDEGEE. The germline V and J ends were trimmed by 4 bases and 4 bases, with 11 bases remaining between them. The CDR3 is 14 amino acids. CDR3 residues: CASSMDSYNEKLFF. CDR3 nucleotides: TGTGCCAGCAGCATGGACAGTTATAATGAAAAACTGTTTTTT. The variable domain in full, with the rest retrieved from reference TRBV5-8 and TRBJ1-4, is EAGVTQSPTHLIKTRGQQATLRCSPISGHTSVYWYQQALGLGLQFLLWYDEGEERNRGNFPPRFSGRQFPNYSSELNVNALELEDSALYLCASSMDSYNEKLFFGSGTQLSVL.

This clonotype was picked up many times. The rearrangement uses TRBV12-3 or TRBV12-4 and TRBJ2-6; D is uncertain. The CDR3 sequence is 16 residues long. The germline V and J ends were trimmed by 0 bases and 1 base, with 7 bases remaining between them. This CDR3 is CASSLADNSGANVLTF. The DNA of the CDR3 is TGTGCCAGCAGTTTAGCTGACAATTCTGGGGCCAACGTCCTGACTTTC.

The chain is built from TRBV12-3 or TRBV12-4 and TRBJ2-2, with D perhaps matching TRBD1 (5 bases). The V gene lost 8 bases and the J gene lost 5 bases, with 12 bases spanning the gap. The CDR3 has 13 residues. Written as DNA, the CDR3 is TGTGCCAGCGCCGAAGGGGCAACCGGGGAGCTGTTTTTT. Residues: CASAEGATGELFF.

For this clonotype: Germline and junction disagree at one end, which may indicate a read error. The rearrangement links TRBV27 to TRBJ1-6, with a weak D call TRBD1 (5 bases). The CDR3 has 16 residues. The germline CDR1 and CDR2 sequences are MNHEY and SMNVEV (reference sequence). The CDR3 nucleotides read TGTGTCAGCAGGGACTCAGTGCTGCCCTATAATTCACCCCTCCACTTT. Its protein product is CVSRDSVLPYNSPLHF.

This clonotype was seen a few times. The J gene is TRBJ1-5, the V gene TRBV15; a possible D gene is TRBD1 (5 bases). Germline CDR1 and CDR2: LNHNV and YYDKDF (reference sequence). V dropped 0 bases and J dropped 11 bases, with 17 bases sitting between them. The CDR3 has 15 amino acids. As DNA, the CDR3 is TGTGCCACCAGCAGAGAGGGGCGGGAGACGGAGACCCAGCATTTT. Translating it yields CATSREGRETETQHF.

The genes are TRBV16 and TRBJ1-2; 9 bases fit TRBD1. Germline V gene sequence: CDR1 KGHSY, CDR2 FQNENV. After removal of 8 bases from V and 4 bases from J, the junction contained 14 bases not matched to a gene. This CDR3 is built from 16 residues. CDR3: CASSPSTGGYGYGYTF. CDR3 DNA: TGTGCCAGCTCACCGTCGACAGGGGGTTATGGCTATGGCTACACCTTC.

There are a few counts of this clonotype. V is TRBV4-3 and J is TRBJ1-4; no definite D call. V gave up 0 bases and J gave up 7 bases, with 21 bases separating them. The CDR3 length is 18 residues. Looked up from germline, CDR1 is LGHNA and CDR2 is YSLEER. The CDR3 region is CASSQDPRTVLGGEKLFF. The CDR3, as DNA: TGCGCCAGCAGCCAAGATCCAAGGACGGTATTGGGCGGTGAAAAACTGTTTTTT.

CDR3 nucleotide sequence: TGTGCCAGTAGTGCATACGAGGGACCGATTAACAATCAGCCCCAGCATTTT. Its translation is CASSAYEGPINNQPQHF. The J gene is TRBJ1-5, the V gene TRBV19, with D tentatively TRBD1 (5 bases). The CDR3 length is 17 residues. V was pared by 5 bases and J by 3 bases, with 20 bases between. Germline V CDR1 and CDR2: LNHDA, SQIVND (reference sequence).

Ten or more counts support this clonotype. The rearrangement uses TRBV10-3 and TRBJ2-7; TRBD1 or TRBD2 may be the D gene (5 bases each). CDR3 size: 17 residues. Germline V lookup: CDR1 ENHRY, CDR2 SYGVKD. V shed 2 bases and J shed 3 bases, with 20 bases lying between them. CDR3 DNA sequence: TGTGCCATCAGTGAGATAAACCGGGACGGAAAGTTCTACGAGCAGTACTTC. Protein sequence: CAISEINRDGKFYEQYF.

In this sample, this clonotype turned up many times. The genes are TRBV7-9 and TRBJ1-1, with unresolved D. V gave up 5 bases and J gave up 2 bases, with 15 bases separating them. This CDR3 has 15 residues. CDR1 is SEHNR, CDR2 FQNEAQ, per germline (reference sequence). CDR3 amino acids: CASSPLVSANTEAFF. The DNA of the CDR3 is TGTGCCAGCAGCCCCCTGGTCTCGGCCAACACTGAAGCTTTCTTT.

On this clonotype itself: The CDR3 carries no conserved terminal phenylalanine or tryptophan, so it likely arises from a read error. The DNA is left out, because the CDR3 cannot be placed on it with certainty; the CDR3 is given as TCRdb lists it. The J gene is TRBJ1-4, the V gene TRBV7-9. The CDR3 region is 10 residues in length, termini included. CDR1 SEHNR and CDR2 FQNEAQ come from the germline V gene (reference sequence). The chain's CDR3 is CASSPRDVPD.

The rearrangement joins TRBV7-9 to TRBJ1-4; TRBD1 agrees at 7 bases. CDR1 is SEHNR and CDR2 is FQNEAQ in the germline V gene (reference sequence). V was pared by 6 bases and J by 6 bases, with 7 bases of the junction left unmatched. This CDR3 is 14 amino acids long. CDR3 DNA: TGTGCCAGCAGTCTACAGGGGCTGGATGAAAAACTGTTTTTT. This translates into CASSLQGLDEKLFF.

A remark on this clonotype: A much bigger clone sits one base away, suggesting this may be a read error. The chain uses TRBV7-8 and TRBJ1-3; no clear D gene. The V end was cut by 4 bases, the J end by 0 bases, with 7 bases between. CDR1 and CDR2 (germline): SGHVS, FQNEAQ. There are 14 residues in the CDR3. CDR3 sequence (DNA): TGTGCCAGCAGCTCCGGGGTCTCTGGAAACACCATATATTTT. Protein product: CASSSGVSGNTIYF. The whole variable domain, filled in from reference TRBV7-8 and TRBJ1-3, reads GAGVSQSPRYKVAKRGQDVALRCDPISGHVSLFWYQQALGQGPEFLTYFQNEAQLDKSGLPSDRFFAERPEGSVSTLKIQRTQQEDSAVYLCASSSGVSGNTIYFGEGSWLTVV.

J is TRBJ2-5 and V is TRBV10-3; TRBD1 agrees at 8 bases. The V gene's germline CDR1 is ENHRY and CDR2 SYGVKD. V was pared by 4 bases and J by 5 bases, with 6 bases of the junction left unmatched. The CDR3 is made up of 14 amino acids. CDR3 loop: CAISGDRGAETQYF. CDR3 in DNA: TGTGCCATCAGTGGTGACAGGGGCGCGGAGACCCAGTACTTC.

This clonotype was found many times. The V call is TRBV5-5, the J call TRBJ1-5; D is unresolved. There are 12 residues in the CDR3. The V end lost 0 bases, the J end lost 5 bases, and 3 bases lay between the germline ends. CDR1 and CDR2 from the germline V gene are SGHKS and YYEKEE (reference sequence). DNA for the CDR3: TGTGCCAGCAGCTTGGGCCATCAGCCCCAGCATTTT. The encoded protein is CASSLGHQPQHF.

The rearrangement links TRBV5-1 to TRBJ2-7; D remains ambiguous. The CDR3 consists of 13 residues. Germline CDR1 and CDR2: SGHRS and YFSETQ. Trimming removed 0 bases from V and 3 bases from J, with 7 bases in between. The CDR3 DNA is TGCGCCAGCAGCTTGGACGACCGCTACGAGCAGTACTTC. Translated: CASSLDDRYEQYF. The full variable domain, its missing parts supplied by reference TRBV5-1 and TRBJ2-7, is KAGVTQTPRYLIKTRGQQVTLSCSPISGHRSVSWYQQTPGQGLQFLFEYFSETQRNKGNFPGRFSGRQFSNSRSEMNVSTLELGDSALYLCASSLDDRYEQYFGPGTRLTVT.

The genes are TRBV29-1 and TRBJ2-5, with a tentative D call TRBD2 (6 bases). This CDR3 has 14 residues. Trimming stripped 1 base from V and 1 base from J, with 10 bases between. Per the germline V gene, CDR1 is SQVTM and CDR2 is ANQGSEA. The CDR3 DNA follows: TGCAGCGTTGAAGGACGACTAGTCCAAGAGACCCAGTACTTC. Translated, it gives CSVEGRLVQETQYF.

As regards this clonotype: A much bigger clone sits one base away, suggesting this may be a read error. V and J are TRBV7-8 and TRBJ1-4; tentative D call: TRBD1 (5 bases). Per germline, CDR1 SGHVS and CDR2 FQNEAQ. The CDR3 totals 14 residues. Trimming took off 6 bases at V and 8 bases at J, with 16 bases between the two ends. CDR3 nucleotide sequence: TGTGCCAGCAGATCCGGGACGGTGGAGGAAAAACTGTTTTTT. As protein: CASRSGTVEEKLFF.

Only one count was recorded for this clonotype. CDR3 in amino acids: CSIRTGANVLTF. In DNA form, the CDR3 reads TGCAGCATTCGGACAGGGGCCAACGTCCTGACTTTC. The genes are TRBV29-1 and TRBJ2-6, with D tentatively TRBD1 (5 bases). Germline V CDR1 and CDR2: SQVTM, ANQGSEA. V lost 8 bases and J 4 bases, leaving 9 bases between the germline ends. The CDR3 consists of 12 residues.

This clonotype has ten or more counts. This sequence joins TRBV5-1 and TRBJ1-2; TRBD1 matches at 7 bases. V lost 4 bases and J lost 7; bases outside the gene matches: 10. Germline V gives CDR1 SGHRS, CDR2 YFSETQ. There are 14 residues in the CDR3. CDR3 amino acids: CASSGGTAGGGYTF. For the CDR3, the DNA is TGCGCCAGCAGCGGCGGGACAGCAGGTGGTGGCTACACCTTC. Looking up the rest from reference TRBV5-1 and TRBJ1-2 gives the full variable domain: KAGVTQTPRYLIKTRGQQVTLSCSPISGHRSVSWYQQTPGQGLQFLFEYFSETQRNKGNFPGRFSGRQFSNSRSEMNVSTLELGDSALYLCASSGGTAGGGYTFGSGTRLTVV.

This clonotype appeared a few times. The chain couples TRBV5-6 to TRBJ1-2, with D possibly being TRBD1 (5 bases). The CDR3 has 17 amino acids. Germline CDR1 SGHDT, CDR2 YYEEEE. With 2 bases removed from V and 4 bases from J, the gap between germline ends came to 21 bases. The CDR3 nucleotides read TGTGCCAGCAGCTTTAGGATCCGACAGTCCCTGTCCTATGGCTACACCTTC. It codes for CASSFRIRQSLSYGYTF.

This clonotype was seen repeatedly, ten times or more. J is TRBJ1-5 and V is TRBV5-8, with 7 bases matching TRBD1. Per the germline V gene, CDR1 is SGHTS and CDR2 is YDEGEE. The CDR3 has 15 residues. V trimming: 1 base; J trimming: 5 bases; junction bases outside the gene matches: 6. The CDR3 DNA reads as TGTGCCAGCAGCTTGTGGACAGGAATGGATCAGCCCCAGCATTTT. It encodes CASSLWTGMDQPQHF.

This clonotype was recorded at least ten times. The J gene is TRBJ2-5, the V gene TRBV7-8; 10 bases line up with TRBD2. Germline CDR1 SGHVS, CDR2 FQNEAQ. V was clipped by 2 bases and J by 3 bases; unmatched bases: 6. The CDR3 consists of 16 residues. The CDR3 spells CASSLPSGSGEETQYF. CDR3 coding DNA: TGTGCCAGCAGCTTACCTAGCGGGAGTGGTGAAGAGACCCAGTACTTC. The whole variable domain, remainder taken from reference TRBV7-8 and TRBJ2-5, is GAGVSQSPRYKVAKRGQDVALRCDPISGHVSLFWYQQALGQGPEFLTYFQNEAQLDKSGLPSDRFFAERPEGSVSTLKIQRTQQEDSAVYLCASSLPSGSGEETQYFGPGTRLLVL.

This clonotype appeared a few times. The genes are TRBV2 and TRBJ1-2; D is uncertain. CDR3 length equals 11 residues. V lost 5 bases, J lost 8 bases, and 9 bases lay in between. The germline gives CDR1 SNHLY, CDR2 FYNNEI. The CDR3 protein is CASSPPKGYTF. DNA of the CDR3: TGTGCCAGCAGTCCGCCAAAGGGCTACACCTTC.

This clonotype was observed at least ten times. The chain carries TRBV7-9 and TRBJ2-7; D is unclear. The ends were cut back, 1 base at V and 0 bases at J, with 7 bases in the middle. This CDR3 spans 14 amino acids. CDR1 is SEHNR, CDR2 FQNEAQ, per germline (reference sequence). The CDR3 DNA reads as TGTGCCAGCAGCTTAGACAAAGGCTCCTACGAGCAGTACTTC. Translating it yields CASSLDKGSYEQYF.